This T cell receptor (beta chain) was profiled in a study of blood T cell repertoires in COVID-19. The wider study: Samples came from the United States, Italy and Spain, spanning acute and convalescent COVID-19.

Study processing details: The authors estimated nucleated cell counts from reference gene primer amplification. Repertoires were generated with immunoSEQ multiplex PCR, while TCRdb's copy carries only in-frame clones and drops some. The V and J calls and clone size are taken from that table; D and trimming were inferred from the DNA. The sample has tens of thousands of clones; 85% to 90% are singletons. Germline V gives CDR1 SGHRS, CDR2 YFSETQ. This CDR3 spans 14 amino acids. V lost 4 bases and J 3 bases, leaving 12 bases between the germline ends. The chain combines TRBV5-1 with TRBJ2-3, with a possible D match to TRBD2 (6 bases). The sequence came from a man aged 50 to 59 with active COVID-19. Sequences were obtained from peripheral blood. CDR3 in amino acids: CASSTRGETDTQYF. CDR3 nucleotides: TGCGCCAGCAGCACCCGCGGGGAAACAGATACGCAGTATTTT. The full variable domain, with the rest looked up from reference TRBV5-1 and TRBJ2-3, is KAGVTQTPRYLIKTRGQQVTLSCSPISGHRSVSWYQQTPGQGLQFLFEYFSETQRNKGNFPGRFSGRQFSNSRSEMNVSTLELGDSALYLCASSTRGETDTQYFGPGTRLTVL.